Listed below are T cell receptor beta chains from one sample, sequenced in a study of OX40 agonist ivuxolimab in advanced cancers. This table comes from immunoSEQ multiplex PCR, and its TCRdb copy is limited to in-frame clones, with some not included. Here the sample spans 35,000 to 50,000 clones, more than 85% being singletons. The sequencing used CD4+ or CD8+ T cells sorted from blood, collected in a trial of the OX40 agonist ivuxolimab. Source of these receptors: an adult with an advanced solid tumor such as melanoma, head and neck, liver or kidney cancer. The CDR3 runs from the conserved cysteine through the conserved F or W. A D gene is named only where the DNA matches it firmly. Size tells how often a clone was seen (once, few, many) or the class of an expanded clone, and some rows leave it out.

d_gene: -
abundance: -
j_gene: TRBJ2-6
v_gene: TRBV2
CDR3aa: CASKDGASGANVLTF
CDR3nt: TGTGCCAGCAAAGACGGAGCCTCTGGGGCCAACGTCCTGACTTTC

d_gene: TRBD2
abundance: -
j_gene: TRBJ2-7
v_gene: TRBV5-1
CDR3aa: CASSESGSSYEQYF
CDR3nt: TGCGCCAGCAGCGAAAGCGGGAGCTCCTACGAGCAGTACTTC

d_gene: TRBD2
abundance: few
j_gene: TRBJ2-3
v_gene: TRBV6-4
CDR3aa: CASSEAASGDTDTQYF
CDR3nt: TGTGCCAGCAGTGAAGCGGCTAGCGGGGACACAGATACGCAGTATTTT

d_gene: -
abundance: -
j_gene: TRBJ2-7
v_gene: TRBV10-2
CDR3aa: CASRGGPTYEQYF
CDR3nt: TGCGCCAGCAGGGGGGGACCCACTTACGAGCAGTACTTC

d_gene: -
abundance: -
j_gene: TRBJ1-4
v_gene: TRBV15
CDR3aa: CATAYASTNEKLFF
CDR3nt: TGTGCCACCGCCTACGCCTCAACTAATGAAAAACTGTTTTTT

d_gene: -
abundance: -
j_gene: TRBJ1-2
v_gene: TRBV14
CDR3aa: CASSQEDYGYTF
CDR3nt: TGTGCCAGCAGCCAAGAAGACTATGGCTACACCTTC

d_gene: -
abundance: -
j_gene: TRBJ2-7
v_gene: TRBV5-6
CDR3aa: CASSLVGAGPYEQYF
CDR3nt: TGTGCCAGCAGCTTGGTGGGGGCAGGGCCCTACGAGCAGTACTTC

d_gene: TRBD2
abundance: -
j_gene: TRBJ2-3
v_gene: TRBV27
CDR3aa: CASSILAGGSTDTQYF
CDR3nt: TGTGCCAGCAGTATCCTAGCGGGAGGGAGCACAGATACGCAGTATTTT

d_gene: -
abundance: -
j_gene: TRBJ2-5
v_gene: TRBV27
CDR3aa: CASSLVDRGTQYF
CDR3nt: TGTGCCAGCTCCCTCGTCGACCGGGGGACCCAGTACTTC

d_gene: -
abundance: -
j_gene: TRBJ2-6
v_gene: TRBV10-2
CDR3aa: CASTSGWSGRISGANVLTF
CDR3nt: TGCGCCAGCACCTCGGGGTGGAGCGGGCGTATCTCTGGGGCCAACGTCCTGACTTTC

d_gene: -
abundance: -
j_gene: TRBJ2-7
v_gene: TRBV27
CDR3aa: CASNPGRSTYEQYF
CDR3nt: TGTGCCAGCAACCCGGGTCGGAGTACTTACGAGCAGTACTTC

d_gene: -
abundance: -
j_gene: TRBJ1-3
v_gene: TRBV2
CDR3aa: CASSAGPGNTIYF
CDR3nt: TGTGCCAGCAGTGCAGGGCCTGGAAACACCATATATTTT

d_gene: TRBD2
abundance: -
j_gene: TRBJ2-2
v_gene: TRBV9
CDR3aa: CASSDPGLAADTGELFF
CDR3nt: TGTGCCAGCAGTGACCCGGGACTAGCGGCAGACACCGGGGAGCTGTTTTTT

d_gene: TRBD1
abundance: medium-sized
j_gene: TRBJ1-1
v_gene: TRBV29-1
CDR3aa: CSVDQGAGEAFF
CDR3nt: TGCAGCGTTGACCAGGGGGCGGGTGAAGCTTTCTTT

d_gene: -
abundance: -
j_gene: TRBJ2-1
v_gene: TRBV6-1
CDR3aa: CASSEKRGPYNEQFF
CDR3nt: TGTGCCAGCAGTGAAAAACGTGGTCCTTACAATGAGCAGTTCTTC

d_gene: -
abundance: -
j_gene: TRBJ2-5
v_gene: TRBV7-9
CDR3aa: CASSLWQGIQETQYF
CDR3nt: TGTGCCAGCAGCTTATGGCAGGGGATCCAAGAGACCCAGTACTTC

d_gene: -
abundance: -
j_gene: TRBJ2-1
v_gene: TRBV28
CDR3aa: CASSIGRTDLYNEQFF
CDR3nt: TGTGCCAGCAGTATAGGACGGACGGATCTCTACAATGAGCAGTTCTTC

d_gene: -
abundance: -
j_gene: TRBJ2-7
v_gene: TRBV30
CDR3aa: CAWSDGKGEQYF
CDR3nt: TGTGCCTGGAGTGACGGGAAGGGCGAGCAGTACTTC

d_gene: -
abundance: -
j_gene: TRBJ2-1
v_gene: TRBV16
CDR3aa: CASSPVTFNEQFF
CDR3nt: TGTGCCAGCAGCCCCGTCACATTCAATGAGCAGTTCTTC

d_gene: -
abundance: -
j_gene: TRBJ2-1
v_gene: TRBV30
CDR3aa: CAWSVLSSVLF
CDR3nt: TGTGCCTGGAGTGTACTGAGTAGTGTGCTCTTC

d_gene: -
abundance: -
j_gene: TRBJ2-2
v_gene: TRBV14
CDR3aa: CASSPSPAGELFF
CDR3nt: TGTGCCAGCAGCCCTTCCCCCGCCGGGGAGCTGTTTTTT

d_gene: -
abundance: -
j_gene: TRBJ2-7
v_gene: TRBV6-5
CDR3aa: CASSQGRIEQYF
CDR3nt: TGTGCCAGCAGCCAGGGGCGGATTGAGCAGTACTTC

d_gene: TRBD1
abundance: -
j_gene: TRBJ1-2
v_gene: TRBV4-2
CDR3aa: CASSHRDRGYGYTF
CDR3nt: TGTGCCAGCAGCCACCGGGACAGGGGCTATGGCTACACCTTC

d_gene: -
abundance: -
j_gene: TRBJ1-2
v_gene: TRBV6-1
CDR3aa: CASSEVGELRYGYTF
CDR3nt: TGTGCCAGCAGTGAAGTTGGAGAGTTAAGATATGGCTACACCTTC

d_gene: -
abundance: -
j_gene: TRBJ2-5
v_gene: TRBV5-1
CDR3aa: CASSLQGQETQYF
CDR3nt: TGCGCCAGCAGCTTACAGGGTCAAGAGACCCAGTACTTC

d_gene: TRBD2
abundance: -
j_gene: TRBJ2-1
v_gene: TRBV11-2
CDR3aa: CASSPGLGGNEQFF
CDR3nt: TGTGCCAGCAGCCCGGGACTAGGGGGCAATGAGCAGTTCTTC

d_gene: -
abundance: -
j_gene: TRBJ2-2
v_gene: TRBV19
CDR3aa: CASSMSAVGTGELFF
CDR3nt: TGTGCCAGTAGTATGAGCGCAGTTGGCACCGGGGAGCTGTTTTTT

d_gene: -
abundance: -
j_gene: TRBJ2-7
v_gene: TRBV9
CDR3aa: CASSAGTGSSYEQYF
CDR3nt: TGTGCCAGCAGCGCGGGGACGGGAAGCTCCTACGAGCAGTACTTC

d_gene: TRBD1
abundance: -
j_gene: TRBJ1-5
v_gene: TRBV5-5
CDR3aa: CASSLDAGTGGAGRNQPQHF
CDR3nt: TGTGCCAGCAGCTTGGATGCCGGGACAGGGGGCGCGGGGCGGAACCAGCCCCAGCATTTT

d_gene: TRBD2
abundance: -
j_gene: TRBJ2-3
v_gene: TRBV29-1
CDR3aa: CSPTSGDTDTQYF
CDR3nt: TGCAGCCCGACTAGCGGGGACACAGATACGCAGTATTTT

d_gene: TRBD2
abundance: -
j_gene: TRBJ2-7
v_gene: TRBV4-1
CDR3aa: CASSQGTGTSGYEQYF
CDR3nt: TGCGCCAGCAGCCAGGGGACCGGGACTAGCGGCTACGAGCAGTACTTC

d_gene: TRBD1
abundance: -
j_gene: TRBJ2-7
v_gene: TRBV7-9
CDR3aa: CASSYPSTGDYEQYF
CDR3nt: TGTGCCAGCAGCTATCCTTCTACAGGGGACTACGAGCAGTACTTC

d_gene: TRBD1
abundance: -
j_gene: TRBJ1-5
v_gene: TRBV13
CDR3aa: CASSFGTGDQPQHF
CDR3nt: TGTGCCAGCAGCTTTGGGACAGGGGATCAGCCCCAGCATTTT

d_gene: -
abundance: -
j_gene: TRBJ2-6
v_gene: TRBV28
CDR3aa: CASSLDDGRSGANVLTF
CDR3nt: TGTGCCAGCAGTCTTGACGACGGGCGCTCTGGGGCCAACGTCCTGACTTTC

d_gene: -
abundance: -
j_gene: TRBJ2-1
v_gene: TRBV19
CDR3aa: CASSTGEVGEQFF
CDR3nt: TGTGCCAGTAGTACCGGTGAGGTCGGTGAGCAGTTCTTC

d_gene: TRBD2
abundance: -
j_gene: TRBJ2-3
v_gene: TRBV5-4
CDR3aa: CASSLGTSGSDTQYF
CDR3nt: TGTGCCAGCAGCTTGGGGACTAGCGGGAGTGATACGCAGTATTTT

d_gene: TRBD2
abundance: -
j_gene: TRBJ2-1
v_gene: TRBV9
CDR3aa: CASSGGRVNEQFF
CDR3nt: TGTGCCAGCAGCGGGGGGAGGGTCAATGAGCAGTTCTTC

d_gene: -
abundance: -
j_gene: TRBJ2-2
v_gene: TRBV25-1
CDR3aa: CASSDPRGPGELFF
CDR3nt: TGTGCCAGCAGTGATCCCAGGGGACCCGGGGAGCTGTTTTTT

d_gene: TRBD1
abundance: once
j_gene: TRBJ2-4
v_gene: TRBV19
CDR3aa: CASSIRDREVSAKNIQYF
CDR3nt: TGTGCCAGTAGTATCCGGGACAGGGAGGTCAGTGCCAAAAACATTCAGTACTTC

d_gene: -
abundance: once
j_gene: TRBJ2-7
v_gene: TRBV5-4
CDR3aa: CASSFLGSYEQYF
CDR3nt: TGTGCCAGCAGCTTTCTGGGATCCTACGAGCAGTACTTC

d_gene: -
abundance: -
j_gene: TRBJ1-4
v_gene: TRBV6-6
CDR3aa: CASSYTSGGKLFF
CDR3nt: TGTGCCAGCAGTTACACAAGTGGGGGAAAACTGTTTTTT

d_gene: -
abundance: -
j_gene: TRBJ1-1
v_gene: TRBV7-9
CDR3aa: CASSLLVNTEAFF
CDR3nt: TGTGCCAGCAGCTTATTGGTCAACACTGAAGCTTTCTTT

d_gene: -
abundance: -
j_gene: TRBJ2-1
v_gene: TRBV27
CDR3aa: CASQIAVSYNEQFF
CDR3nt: TGTGCCAGCCAAATAGCGGTATCCTACAATGAGCAGTTCTTC

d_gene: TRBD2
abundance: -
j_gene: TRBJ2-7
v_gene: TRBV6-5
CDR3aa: CASSPSGTSYEQYF
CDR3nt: TGTGCCAGCAGTCCTAGCGGGACGTCCTACGAGCAGTACTTC

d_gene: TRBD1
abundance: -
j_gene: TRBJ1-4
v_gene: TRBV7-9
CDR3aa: CASSFLTGADEKLFF
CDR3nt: TGTGCCAGCAGCTTCTTGACAGGGGCAGACGAAAAACTGTTTTTT

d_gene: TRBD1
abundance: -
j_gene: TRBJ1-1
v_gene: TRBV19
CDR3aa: CASSTALLQGAVTEAFF
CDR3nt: TGTGCCAGTAGTACCGCACTACTACAGGGGGCCGTCACTGAAGCTTTCTTT

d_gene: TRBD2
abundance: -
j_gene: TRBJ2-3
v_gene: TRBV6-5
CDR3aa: CASSWGLAGTTDTQYF
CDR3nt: TGTGCCAGCAGTTGGGGACTAGCGGGGACCACAGATACGCAGTATTTT

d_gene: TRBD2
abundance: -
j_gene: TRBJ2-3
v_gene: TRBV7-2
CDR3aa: CASSSSSGSTQYF
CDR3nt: TGTGCCAGCAGCTCCTCTAGCGGGAGCACGCAGTATTTT

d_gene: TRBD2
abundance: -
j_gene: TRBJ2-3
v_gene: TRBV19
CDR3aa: CASSIDDSGKADTQYF
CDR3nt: TGTGCCAGTAGTATAGATGATAGCGGGAAGGCAGATACGCAGTATTTT

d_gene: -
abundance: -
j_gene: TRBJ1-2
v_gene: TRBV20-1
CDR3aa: CSAPGLYGYTF
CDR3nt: TGCAGTGCTCCGGGACTTTATGGCTACACCTTC

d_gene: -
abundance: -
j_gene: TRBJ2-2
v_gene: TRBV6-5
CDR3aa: CASSYSRGLGELFF
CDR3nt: TGTGCCAGCAGTTACTCGAGGGGTCTCGGGGAGCTGTTTTTT

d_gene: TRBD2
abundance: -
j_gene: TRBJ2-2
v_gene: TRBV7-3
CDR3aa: CASSLLAGGPGELFF
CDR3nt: TGTGCCAGCAGCTTACTAGCGGGAGGCCCCGGGGAGCTGTTTTTT

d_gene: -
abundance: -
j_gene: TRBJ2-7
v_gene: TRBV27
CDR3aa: CASGLGPSYEQYF
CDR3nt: TGTGCCAGCGGCCTCGGGCCCTCCTACGAGCAGTACTTC

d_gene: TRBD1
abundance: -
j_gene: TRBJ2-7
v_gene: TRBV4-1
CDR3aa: CASSQAVTGDSYEQYF
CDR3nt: TGCGCCAGCAGCCAAGCGGTGACAGGGGACTCCTACGAGCAGTACTTC

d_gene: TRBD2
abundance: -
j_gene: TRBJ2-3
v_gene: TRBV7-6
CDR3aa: CASSSGLAGDPSTDTQYF
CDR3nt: TGTGCCAGCAGCTCGGGACTAGCGGGAGACCCCAGCACAGATACGCAGTATTTT

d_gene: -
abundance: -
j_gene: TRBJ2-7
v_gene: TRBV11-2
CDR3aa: CASSGPGPTPYEQYF
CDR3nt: TGTGCCAGCAGCGGGCCGGGCCCTACGCCCTACGAGCAGTACTTC

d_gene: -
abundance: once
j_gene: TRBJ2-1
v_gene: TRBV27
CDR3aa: CASSFSGLNEQFF
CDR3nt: TGTGCCAGCAGTTTCTCTGGGCTCAATGAGCAGTTCTTC

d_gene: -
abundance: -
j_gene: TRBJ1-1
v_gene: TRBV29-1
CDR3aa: CSGKDWVAGETEAFF
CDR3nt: TGCAGCGGAAAAGATTGGGTGGCAGGGGAAACTGAAGCTTTCTTT

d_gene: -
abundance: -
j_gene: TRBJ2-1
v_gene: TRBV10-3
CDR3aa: CAISELGSYNEQFF
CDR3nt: TGTGCCATCAGTGAGCTAGGCTCCTACAATGAGCAGTTCTTC

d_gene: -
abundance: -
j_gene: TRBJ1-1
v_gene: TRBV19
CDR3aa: CASAGNWNTEAFF
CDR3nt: TGTGCCAGTGCGGGGAACTGGAACACTGAAGCTTTCTTT